The 21 T cell receptor beta chains in this list originate from one sample, sequenced in a study of blood T cell repertoires in COVID-19. Only in-frame clones appear in the TCRdb table, and some are missing; sequencing was by immunoSEQ multiplex PCR. The sample records some 120,000 clones, more than 75% being singletons. Input material: peripheral blood. The receptors originated from a human donor in a cohort sampled during active COVID-19.

The chain links TRBV7-9 to TRBJ1-1; D remains unclear. This CDR3 spans 13 amino acids. Trimming removed 5 bases from V and 2 bases from J, with 9 bases in between. Germline V gene sequence: CDR1 SEHNR, CDR2 FQNEAQ (reference sequence). CDR3 loop: CASSTQSNTEAFF. The CDR3 DNA follows: TGTGCCAGCAGCACACAAAGTAACACTGAAGCTTTCTTT.

The rearrangement joins TRBV27 to TRBJ1-2; D is uncertain. The CDR3 extends over 11 amino acids. With 8 bases removed from V and 7 bases from J, the gap between germline ends came to 11 bases. Germline-derived CDR1 and CDR2 are MNHEY and SMNVEV (reference sequence). The CDR3 loop is CASGSYGGYTF. CDR3 DNA: TGTGCCAGCGGTTCATACGGTGGCTACACCTTC.

V is TRBV15 and J is TRBJ2-5; D possibly corresponds to TRBD1 (6 bases). Trimming removed 1 base at V and 3 bases at J, with 18 bases between. The CDR3 runs 17 residues. CDR1 and CDR2 from the germline V gene are LNHNV and YYDKDF (reference sequence). The DNA of the CDR3 is TGTGCCACCAGCAGAGCCCAACAGGGCTTGAGTGAAGAGACCCAGTACTTC. Its translation is CATSRAQQGLSEETQYF. The whole variable domain, remainder taken from reference TRBV15 and TRBJ2-5, is DAMVIQNPRYQVTQFGKPVTLSCSQTLNHNVMYWYQQKSSQAPKLLFHYYDKDFNNEADTPDNFQSRRPNTSFCFLDIRSPGLGDTAMYLCATSRAQQGLSEETQYFGPGTRLLVL.

The CDR3 loop reads CASSLFTRLGSLGVFPGANVLTF. DNA for the CDR3: TGCGCCAGCAGCTTGTTTACCCGGTTAGGGAGCCTGGGAGTTTTTCCTGGGGCCAACGTCCTGACTTTC. The V and J genes are TRBV5-1 and TRBJ2-6; D is perhaps TRBD2 (5 bases). The CDR3 is made up of 23 amino acids. CDR1 is SGHRS and CDR2 is YFSETQ in the germline V gene. The V end was cut by 1 base, the J end by 2 bases, with 31 bases between.

This chain uses TRBV18 with TRBJ1-5; D gene unclear. This CDR3 contains 13 residues. Germline V gives CDR1 KGHSH, CDR2 LQKENI. Trimming cost V 4 bases and J 0 bases, with 4 bases left between them. The CDR3 nucleotides read TGTGCCAGCTCACGAGATAGCAATCAGCCCCAGCATTTT. It codes for CASSRDSNQPQHF.

This rearrangement joins TRBV7-2 to TRBJ2-1, with TRBD2 matching over 12 bases. Germline-derived CDR1 and CDR2 are SGHTA and FQGNSA. The ends lost 5 bases at V and 7 bases at J; junction bases unmatched: 12. The CDR3 has 17 residues. CDR3 loop: CASSRGRRLAGENEQFF. DNA of the CDR3: TGTGCCAGCAGCAGAGGGCGTAGACTAGCGGGAGAGAATGAGCAGTTCTTC.

The count of this clone is one. The chain recombines TRBV28 with TRBJ2-1; no clear D gene. The CDR3 has 11 amino acids. V was cut by 2 bases and J by 6 bases, with 2 bases left in between. Per the germline V gene, CDR1 is MDHEN and CDR2 is SYDVKM. As DNA, the CDR3 is TGTGCCAGCAGTTTACTCAATGAGCAGTTCTTC. Its protein product is CASSLLNEQFF.

The rearrangement links TRBV10-1 to TRBJ2-1, with a possible D match to TRBD1 (6 bases). V shed 1 base and J shed 5 bases, with 9 bases lying between them. The CDR3 is made up of 14 amino acids. Germline V lookup: CDR1 WNHNN, CDR2 SYGVQD (reference sequence). In nucleotides, the CDR3 is TGCGCCAGCAGTGAGTTCAGGGACAACAATGAGCAGTTCTTC. Translated: CASSEFRDNNEQFF.

The DNA of the CDR3 is TGTGCCAGCAGCTTGGGACAGGGCAGGAACATTCAGTACTTC. Translated, it gives CASSLGQGRNIQYF. The V call is TRBV3-1 (or the pseudogene TRBV3-2), the J call TRBJ2-4, with TRBD1 matching over 9 bases. CDR3 length equals 14 residues. With 5 bases clipped from V and 7 bases from J, the junction kept 6 bases outside the gene matches. In germline, CDR1 is LGHDT, CDR2 YNNKEL (reference sequence).

V and J are TRBV5-1 and TRBJ2-3, with 12 bases that match TRBD1. Germline trimming cut 4 bases from V and 4 bases from J; bases unmatched to any gene: 7. This CDR3 comprises 16 residues. CDR1 SGHRS and CDR2 YFSETQ come from the germline V gene. This CDR3 is CASSQGTGGDSDTQYF. DNA of the CDR3: TGCGCCAGCAGCCAAGGGACAGGGGGCGATTCAGATACGCAGTATTTT.

The chain has TRBV15 and TRBJ1-2, with 8 bases that match TRBD1. The CDR3 has 16 residues. J lost 5 bases, V lost 1 base, and 9 bases had no gene match. Germline assignment: CDR1 LNHNV and CDR2 YYDKDF (reference sequence). The CDR3 nucleotides read TGTGCCACCAGCAGAGGCGACAGGGGTCTAGGTTATGGCTACACCTTC. Encoded protein: CATSRGDRGLGYGYTF.

The chain employs TRBV27 and TRBJ2-1; the match to TRBD2 covers 10 bases. Germline values: CDR1 MNHEY, CDR2 SMNVEV (reference sequence). V lost 5 bases to trimming and J lost 1 base; unmatched junction nucleotides: 8. CDR3 length equals 17 residues. CDR3 in amino acids: CASSILAGGASYNEQFF. In DNA form, the CDR3 reads TGTGCCAGCAGTATATTAGCGGGAGGCGCTTCCTACAATGAGCAGTTCTTC.

This chain links TRBV10-1 with TRBJ1-2; 9 nucleotides align to TRBD1. Germline V gene data show CDR1 as WNHNN and CDR2 as SYGVQD (reference sequence). The CDR3 sequence is 15 residues long. With V trimmed by 5 bases and J by 4 bases, 8 bases remained unmatched. The CDR3 spells CASSTSGTGTYGYTF. CDR3 nucleotides: TGCGCCAGCAGTACCTCCGGGACAGGGACCTATGGCTACACCTTC.

The chain is built from TRBV2 and TRBJ1-6; unclear D gene. This CDR3 is built from 14 residues. Germline CDR1 and CDR2: SNHLY and FYNNEI. V lost 2 bases and J lost 13, with 15 bases in between. The CDR3, as DNA: TGTGCCAGCAGTGAATGGGTGGAGGGTTCGCCCCTCCACTTT. Translating it yields CASSEWVEGSPLHF.

As concerns this clone: Since no conserved phenylalanine or tryptophan closes the CDR3, a read error is the likely cause. The DNA is omitted, as the CDR3 cannot be located on it reliably, and the CDR3 follows TCRdb's listing. J is TRBJ1-1 and V is TRBV14; TRBD1 is the table's D call and was not checked against the DNA. Germline values: CDR1 SGHDN, CDR2 FVKESK. The CDR3 contains 13 residues when both ends are counted. CDR3: CASSQEGTSLFYI.

This clone is a singleton in its sample. The chain is built from TRBV6-5 and TRBJ1-5, with 8 bases identical to TRBD1. V gave up 7 bases and J gave up 6 bases; unmatched junction bases: 11. This CDR3 has 15 residues. The V gene's germline CDR1 is MNHEY and CDR2 SVGAGI. The CDR3 bases are TGTGCCAGCAAAGAGTGGACAGGGAACGTTCAGCCCCAGCATTTT. It codes for CASKEWTGNVQPQHF.

About this clone itself: The same CDR3 also results from other DNA sequences found in this sample. The genes are TRBV9 and TRBJ2-7; TRBD1 might be the D (5 bases). The CDR3 runs to 14 residues. CDR1 is SGDLS and CDR2 is YYNGEE in the germline V gene. V lost 1 base, J lost 0 bases, and 8 bases lay in between. The CDR3 DNA follows: TGTGCCAGCAGCGTAACAGGCAACTCCTACGAGCAGTACTTC. Translation gives CASSVTGNSYEQYF.

On this clone itself: Other DNA sequences in the same sample also yield this CDR3. The rearrangement links TRBV14 to TRBJ2-7; TRBD2 agrees at 9 bases. There are 16 residues in the CDR3. The V gene's germline CDR1 is SGHDN and CDR2 FVKESK. V lost 1 base and J lost 0; bases outside the gene matches: 4. In nucleotides, the CDR3 is TGTGCCAGCAGCCAAGTTACTAGCGGGCCCTCCTACGAGCAGTACTTC. It encodes CASSQVTSGPSYEQYF.

V gene TRBV10-3 combines with J gene TRBJ2-7; TRBD2 matches 8 bases. V was pared by 10 bases and J by 5 bases, with 10 bases of the junction left unmatched. This CDR3 is built from 13 residues. CDR1 is ENHRY and CDR2 is SYGVKD in the germline V gene. DNA for the CDR3: TGTGCCACGCTTGAGACGGGAGGGAACGAGCAGTACTTC. Protein: CATLETGGNEQYF.

V is TRBV27 and J is TRBJ2-2; 11 positions match TRBD2. Germline V lookup: CDR1 MNHEY, CDR2 SMNVEV (reference sequence). The ends lost 8 bases at V and 6 bases at J; junction bases unmatched: 11. CDR3 length: 16 residues. CDR3 nucleotide sequence: TGTGCCAGCGCTCTCCTTCTAGCGGGAGGTCCCGGGGAGCTGTTTTTT. This translates into CASALLLAGGPGELFF.

The chain couples TRBV19 to TRBJ2-7; the match to TRBD2 covers 7 bases. The germline V gene encodes CDR1 LNHDA and CDR2 SQIVND (reference sequence). The V and J ends lost 5 bases and 1 base, in that order; junction bases with no gene match: 8. CDR3 length equals 15 residues. For the CDR3, the DNA is TGTGCCAGTAGTGGGGGGGGTCGGGATTCCTACGAGCAGTACTTC. Amino acids: CASSGGGRDSYEQYF.